Listed below are T cell receptor beta chains from one sample, sequenced in a study of cytomegalovirus exposure and HLA in healthy donors. The data were produced by immunoSEQ multiplex PCR, yet TCRdb's version contains in-frame clones alone and is incomplete. The data contain about 120,000 clones, 83% of them seen just once; the ten biggest clones take up 3.6%. Specimen: PBMCs. The receptors originated from a middle-aged woman in good health and CMV-seropositive. Both conserved end residues are part of each CDR3. A D gene is named only where the DNA matches it firmly. The listing skips clone size in some rows; elsewhere it reads once, few, many or a size class.

D	size	V	J	CDR3	DNA
TRBD2	NA	TRBV11-3	TRBJ2-2	CASSSREVNTGELFF	TGTGCCAGCAGCTCCCGGGAGGTGAACACCGGGGAGCTGTTTTTT
TRBD1	NA	TRBV2	TRBJ1-4	CASSSGTGMGEKLFF	TGTGCCAGCAGTTCTGGGACAGGGATGGGGGAAAAACTGTTTTTT
TRBD2	NA	TRBV7-2	TRBJ2-1	CASSFIIAGGRNEQFF	TGTGCCAGCAGCTTCATTATAGCGGGAGGACGCAATGAGCAGTTCTTC
NA	NA	TRBV10-2	TRBJ1-2	CASSEMGVRVGTF	TGCGCCAGCAGTGAGATGGGCGTGAGGGTAGGCACCTTC
NA	NA	TRBV27	TRBJ2-2	CASSLFGSISGTGELFF	TGTGCCAGCAGTTTATTCGGATCCATCTCGGGCACCGGGGAGCTGTTTTTT
TRBD2	once	TRBV7-9	TRBJ2-1	CASSWVLAGEYNEQFF	TGTGCCAGCAGCTGGGTCCTAGCGGGAGAGTACAATGAGCAGTTCTTC
NA	few	TRBV5-1	TRBJ1-1	CASSLGGGTEAFF	TGCGCCAGCAGCTTGGGGGGGGGCACTGAAGCTTTCTTT
NA	NA	TRBV6-4	TRBJ2-2	CASSDSGNTGELFF	TGTGCCAGCAGTGACAGCGGGAACACCGGGGAGCTGTTTTTT
NA	once	TRBV15	TRBJ1-5	CATSRDHSYSNQPQHF	TGTGCCACCAGCAGAGATCACAGTTATAGCAATCAGCCCCAGCATTTT
NA	NA	TRBV29-1	TRBJ2-1	CSARSNEQFF	TGCAGCGCGAGGTCGAATGAGCAGTTCTTC
TRBD1	NA	TRBV4-3	TRBJ2-1	CASSHGTGDSSYNEQFF	TGCGCCAGCAGCCACGGGACAGGTGATAGCTCCTACAATGAGCAGTTCTTC
TRBD1	NA	TRBV5-1	TRBJ2-2	CASSVQPGQGYTGELFF	TGCGCCAGCAGCGTACAGCCGGGACAGGGGTACACCGGGGAGCTGTTTTTT
NA	NA	TRBV5-8	TRBJ1-2	CASSFGGTYYGYTF	TGTGCCAGCAGCTTTGGGGGGACGTACTATGGCTACACCTTC
NA	NA	TRBV7-8	TRBJ1-1	CASSLEAAEAFF	TGTGCCAGCAGCTTAGAGGCGGCTGAAGCTTTCTTT
NA	NA	TRBV19	TRBJ1-2	CASSIGQGRNYGYTF	TGTGCCAGTAGTATCGGGCAGGGCAGAAACTATGGCTACACCTTC
NA	NA	TRBV7-8	TRBJ2-3	CASSFGTATDTQYF	TGTGCCAGCAGCTTCGGGACTGCCACAGATACGCAGTATTTT